There are a few counts of the clone carrying this TCR beta chain. Antigen: not known. The data are from a study of T-cell memory formation after mild COVID-19. Regarding the study as a whole: Whereas later expanders leaned CD4+, clones contracting day 15 to 85 showed a balanced CD4/CD8 makeup.

Germline CDR1 and CDR2: SNHLY and FYNNEI. The length of the CDR3 is 15 residues. The V gene lost 3 bases and the J gene lost 6 bases, with 15 bases spanning the gap. Using constant-segment primers, 5'RACE produced TCR alpha and TCR beta cDNA libraries carrying sample barcodes and UMIs. Using its own MiXCR run on the 5' RACE reads, TCRdb lists one record per CDR3 protein. This table holds over 400,000 distinct CDR3 sequences, 23% found once. Sample: PBMCs or a T cell subset sorted from them (not recorded which). The origin of this receptor is an adult woman who had mild COVID-19 (a few samples of this study predate the infection). Cell type and time point are not known. The chain links TRBV2 to TRBJ2-1; weak D call: TRBD2 (5 bases). The DNA of the CDR3 is TGTGCCAGCAGTGATAATAGGGTTCGGGGCAATGAGCAGTTCTTC. Its translation: CASSDNRVRGNEQFF.